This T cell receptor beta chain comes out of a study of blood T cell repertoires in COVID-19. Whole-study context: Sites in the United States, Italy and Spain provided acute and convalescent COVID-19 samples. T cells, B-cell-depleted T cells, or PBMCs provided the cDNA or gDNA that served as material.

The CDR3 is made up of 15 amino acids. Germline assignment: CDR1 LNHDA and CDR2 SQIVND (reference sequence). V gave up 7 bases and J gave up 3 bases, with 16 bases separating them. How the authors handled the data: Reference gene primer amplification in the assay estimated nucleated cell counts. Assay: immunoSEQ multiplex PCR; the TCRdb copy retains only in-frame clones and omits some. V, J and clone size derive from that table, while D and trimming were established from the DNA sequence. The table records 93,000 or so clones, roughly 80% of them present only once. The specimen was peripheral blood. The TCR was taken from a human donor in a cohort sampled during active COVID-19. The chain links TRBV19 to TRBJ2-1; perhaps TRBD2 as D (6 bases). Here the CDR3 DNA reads TGTGCCAGTACTCTTGGCGGGGCCCGCTACAATGAGCAGTTCTTC. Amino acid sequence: CASTLGGARYNEQFF.